This T cell receptor beta chain was captured by sequencing in a study of blood T cell repertoires in COVID-19 (dated by TCRdb to the early 2020s). Regarding the complete study: Collaborator samples came from the United States, Italy and Spain and covered acute and convalescent phases of COVID-19. Nearly every sample came with metadata listing a de-identified subject ID, COVID-19 status, age in years and sex. Samples were obtained from the ongoing ImmuneRACE study (first 160 participants) and from some 1,200 subjects provided by 6 global collaborators. Deeply sampled blood TCRbeta repertoires from subjects exposed to, actively infected with, or recovered from COVID-19 were included in the dataset. HLA class I and class II types, where available, came from metadata supplied by the sample provider rather than from assay-based typing. The prospective study material was composed of cDNA or gDNA derived from T cells, B-cell-depleted T cells, or PBMCs. The repertoires were made available in a free public database intended to serve as a resource for research on the immune response to SARS-CoV-2.

TCRbeta CDR3 regions were amplified from genomic DNA by means of the immunoSEQ Assay, a bias-controlled multiplex PCR. Per the original workflow: Nucleated cell counts per sample were estimated from amplification of reference gene primers within the assay. To quantify the absolute abundance of each unique TCRbeta CDR3 rearrangement, sequence reads were collapsed and filtered. Productive Simpson clonality was computed per sample as the square root of Simpson's diversity index over productive rearrangements. TCRdb's version of the immuneACCESS table is confined to in-frame rearrangements and falls short of the full clone set. An unresolved V gene accounts for under half of the shortfall where checked; the remainder is of unknown origin. That table furnishes V, J and clone size, whereas the DNA furnished D and trimming. Recorded for this sample are about 340,000 clones; under 95% of them occurred a single time. Of the sample, around 3.5% is held by the ten largest clones.

Notes on this clone: Its antigen target is currently unknown. No much larger clone is present one base from it, and per-base qualities are unavailable.

Results the study describes overall, beyond this receptor: Clinical and demographic metadata were provided uncurated, with the amount varying by source and participant.

CDR1 SGDLS and CDR2 YYNGEE are derived from the germline V gene. The trim is 4 bases for V and 4 bases for J, with a gap of 12 bases between the germline ends. Its CDR3 holds 14 amino acids, cysteine through phenylalanine. The retained sequence is limited to the CDR3, 42 bases, with the frame set at the first base. Another Seattle source contributed samples from volunteer blood donors who had recovered from COVID-19. Collaborating institutions collected whole blood in K2EDTA tubes following their own protocols. For TCRbeta analysis, collaborators shipped samples in one of three forms: frozen whole blood, isolated PBMCs, or DNA extracted from either of those sample types.

The clonotype comes from a woman aged 18-29 years who had recovered from COVID-19. This receptor chain uses TRBV9 and TRBJ2-1; a tentative D call is TRBD1 (6 bases match). Specimen: peripheral blood. The CDR3 protein: CASSPGTLYNEQFF. The nucleotide sequence reads TGTGCCAGCAGCCCAGGGACACTTTACAATGAGCAGTTCTTC.